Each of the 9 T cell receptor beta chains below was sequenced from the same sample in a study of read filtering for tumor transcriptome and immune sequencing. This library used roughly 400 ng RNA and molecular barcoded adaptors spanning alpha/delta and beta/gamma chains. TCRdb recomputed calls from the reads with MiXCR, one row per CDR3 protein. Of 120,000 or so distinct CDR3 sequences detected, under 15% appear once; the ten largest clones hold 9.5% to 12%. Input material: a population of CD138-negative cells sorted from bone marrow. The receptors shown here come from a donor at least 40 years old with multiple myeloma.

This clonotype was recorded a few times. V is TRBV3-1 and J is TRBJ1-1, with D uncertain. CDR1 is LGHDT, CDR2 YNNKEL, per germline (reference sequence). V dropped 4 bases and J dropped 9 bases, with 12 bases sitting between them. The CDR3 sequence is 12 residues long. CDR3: CASSLISGQAFF. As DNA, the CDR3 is TGTGCCAGCAGCCTTATTAGTGGCCAAGCTTTCTTT.

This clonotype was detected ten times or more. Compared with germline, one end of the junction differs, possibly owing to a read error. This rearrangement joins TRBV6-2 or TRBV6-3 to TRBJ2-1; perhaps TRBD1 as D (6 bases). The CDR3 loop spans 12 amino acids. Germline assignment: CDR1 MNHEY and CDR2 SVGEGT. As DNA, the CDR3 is TGTGCCAGCAGTTACTCCGAGTCAGGGGATATCTTC. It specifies CASSYSESGDIF.

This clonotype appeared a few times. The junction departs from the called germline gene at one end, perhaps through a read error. In DNA, the CDR3 is TGTGTCAGCAGCTTCGGAGACAGCCAGACCCAGTACTTC. The encoded protein is CVSSFGDSQTQYF. This chain uses TRBV11-2 with TRBJ2-5; tentatively, D is TRBD1 (5 bases). Germline V gives CDR1 SGHAT, CDR2 FQNNGV. The CDR3 is 13 residues long.

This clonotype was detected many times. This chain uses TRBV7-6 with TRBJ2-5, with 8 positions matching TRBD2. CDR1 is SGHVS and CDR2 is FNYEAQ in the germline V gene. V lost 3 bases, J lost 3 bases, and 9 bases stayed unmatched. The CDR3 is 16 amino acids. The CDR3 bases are TGTGCCAGCAGCTTGACTTCCTGGACTAGCAAAGAGACCCAGTACTTC. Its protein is CASSLTSWTSKETQYF. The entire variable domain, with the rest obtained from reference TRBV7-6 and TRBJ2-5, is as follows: GAGVSQSPRYKVTKRGQDVALRCDPISGHVSLYWYRQALGQGPEFLTYFNYEAQQDKSGLPNDRFSAERPEGSISTLTIQRTEQRDSAMYRCASSLTSWTSKETQYFGPGTRLLVL.

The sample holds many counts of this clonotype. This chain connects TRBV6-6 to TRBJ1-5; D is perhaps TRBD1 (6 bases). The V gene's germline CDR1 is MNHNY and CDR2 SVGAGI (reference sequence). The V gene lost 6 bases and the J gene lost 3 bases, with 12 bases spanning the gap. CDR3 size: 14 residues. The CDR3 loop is CASRITGINQPQHF. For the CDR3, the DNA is TGTGCCAGCAGAATTACAGGGATCAATCAGCCCCAGCATTTT.

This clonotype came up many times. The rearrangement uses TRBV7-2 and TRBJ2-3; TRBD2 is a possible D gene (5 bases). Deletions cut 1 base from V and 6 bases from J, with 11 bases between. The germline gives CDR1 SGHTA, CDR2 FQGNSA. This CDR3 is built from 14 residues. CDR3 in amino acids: CASSLERLSDTQYF. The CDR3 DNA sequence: TGTGCCAGCAGCTTAGAGCGACTATCGGATACGCAGTATTTT.

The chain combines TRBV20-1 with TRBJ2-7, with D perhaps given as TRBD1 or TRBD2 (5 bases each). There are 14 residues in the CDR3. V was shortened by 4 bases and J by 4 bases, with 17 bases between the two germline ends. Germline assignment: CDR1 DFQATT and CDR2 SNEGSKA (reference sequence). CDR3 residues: CSAIKDGARYEQYF. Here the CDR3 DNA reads TGCAGTGCTATTAAAGACGGGGCCCGGTACGAGCAGTACTTC.

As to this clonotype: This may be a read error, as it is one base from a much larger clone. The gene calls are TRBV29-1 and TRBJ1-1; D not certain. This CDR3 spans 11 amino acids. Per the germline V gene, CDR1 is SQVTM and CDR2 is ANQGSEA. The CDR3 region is CSVARRTQASF. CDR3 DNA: TGCAGCGTTGCTAGGAGGACGCAGGCTTCCTTT.

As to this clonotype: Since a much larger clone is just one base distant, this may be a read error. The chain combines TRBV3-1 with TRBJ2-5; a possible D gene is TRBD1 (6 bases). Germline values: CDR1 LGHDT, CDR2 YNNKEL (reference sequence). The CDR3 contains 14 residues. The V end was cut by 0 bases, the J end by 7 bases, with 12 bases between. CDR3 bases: TGTGCCAGCAGCCAAGAAGGGGGAAAAGGGACCCAGTACTTC. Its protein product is CASSQEGGKGTQYF.